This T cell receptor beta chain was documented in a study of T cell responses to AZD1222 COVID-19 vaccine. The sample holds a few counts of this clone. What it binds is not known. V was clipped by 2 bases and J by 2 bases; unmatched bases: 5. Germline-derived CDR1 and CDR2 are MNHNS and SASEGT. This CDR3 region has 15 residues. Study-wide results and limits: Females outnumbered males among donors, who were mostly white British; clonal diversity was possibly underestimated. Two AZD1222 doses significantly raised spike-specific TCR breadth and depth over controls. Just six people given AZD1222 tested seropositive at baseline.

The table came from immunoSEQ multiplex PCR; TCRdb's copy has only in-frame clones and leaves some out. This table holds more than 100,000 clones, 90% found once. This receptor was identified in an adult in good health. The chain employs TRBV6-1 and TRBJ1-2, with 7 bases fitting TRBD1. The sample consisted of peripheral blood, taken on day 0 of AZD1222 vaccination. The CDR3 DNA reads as TGTGCCAGCAGTGAAAACAGGGGAGCCAACTATGGCTACACCTTC. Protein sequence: CASSENRGANYGYTF.